One and the same sample provided the 25 T cell receptor beta chains below, sequenced in a study of T cells after yellow fever vaccination. TCRdb analysed the 5' RACE reads with MiXCR anew, one entry per CDR3 protein. The table lists a few hundred thousand distinct CDR3 sequences, around 13% of them singletons. This sample comprised CD4+ T cells sorted from PBMCs, obtained 15 days after the yellow fever booster vaccination. The origin of the receptors is a man younger than 30 who received the YFV17D yellow fever vaccine.

Only a few counts were recorded for this clonotype. The rearrangement uses TRBV25-1 and TRBJ1-1; D ambiguous. V lost 6 bases, J lost 0 bases, and 14 bases lay in between. Germline CDR1 and CDR2: MGHDK and SYGVNS. This CDR3 has 15 amino acids. CDR3 residues: CASSEGYWVNTEAFF. CDR3 DNA: TGTGCCAGCAGCGAAGGGTATTGGGTGAACACTGAAGCTTTCTTT.

J is TRBJ1-5 and V is TRBV7-8; TRBD1 matches 12 bases. Germline CDR1 and CDR2: SGHVS and FQNEAQ. J was trimmed by 1 base and V by 5 bases; bases with no gene match: 27. There are 24 residues in the CDR3. CDR3 nucleotides: TGTGCCAGCAGCCGGGAGGGACAGGGGGCCGTCCCCGGTTCAGTTTTCGGGAGCAATCAGCCCCAGCATTTT. Its protein product is CASSREGQGAVPGSVFGSNQPQHF.

This clonotype came up a few times. The gene calls are TRBV4-2 and TRBJ1-5; D ambiguous. The germline V gene encodes CDR1 LGHNA and CDR2 YNFKEQ. V was clipped by 2 bases and J by 3 bases, with 8 bases between them. The CDR3 is made up of 14 amino acids. The CDR3 DNA reads TGTGCCAGCAGCCAAATAATGTCCAATCAGCCCCAGCATTTT. This codes for CASSQIMSNQPQHF.

The chain combines TRBV7-8 with TRBJ1-6, with D perhaps TRBD1 (6 bases). The germline V gene has CDR1 SGHVS and CDR2 FQNEAQ. Trimming shortened V by 5 bases and J by 7 bases, and 15 bases separated the two germline ends. There are 15 residues in the CDR3. The CDR3 region has the DNA TGTGCCAGCAGCCCGACACAGGGATACAATTCACCCCTCCACTTT. Translating it yields CASSPTQGYNSPLHF.

CDR3 loop: CASSEPDRGASGYTF. In DNA, the CDR3 is TGTGCCAGCAGTGAACCCGACAGGGGCGCCTCAGGCTACACCTTC. This chain links TRBV2 with TRBJ1-2, with 8 bases identical to TRBD1. Trimming took 2 bases from V and 8 from J; bases not matched to a gene: 10. Germline CDR1 and CDR2: SNHLY and FYNNEI. The length of the CDR3 is 15 residues. Complete variable domain (other parts from reference TRBV2 and TRBJ1-2): EPEVTQTPSHQVTQMGQEVILRCVPISNHLYFYWYRQILGQKVEFLVSFYNNEISEKSEIFDDQFSVERPDGSNFTLKIRSTKLEDSAMYFCASSEPDRGASGYTFGSGTRLTVV.

This clonotype was seen more than once but under ten times. The V gene is TRBV5-6, the J gene TRBJ2-7; 7 bases are shared with TRBD1. Looked up from germline, CDR1 is SGHDT and CDR2 is YYEEEE. Trimming removed 3 bases from V and 3 bases from J; junction bases left unmatched: 9. This CDR3 comprises 15 residues. As DNA, the CDR3 is TGTGCCAGCAGCTACCGGCTAACAGGGGTCTACGAGCAGTACGTC. Translation: CASSYRLTGVYEQYV.

This clonotype was found a few times. The chain employs TRBV9 and TRBJ2-5; 10 positions match TRBD2. Trimming took 0 bases from V and 4 from J; bases not matched to a gene: 3. The CDR3 runs to 15 residues. Germline-derived CDR1 and CDR2 are SGDLS and YYNGEE. Written as DNA, the CDR3 is TGTGCCAGCAGCGTAGCAGCGGGGGGGCGAGAGACCCAGTACTTC. Translated, it gives CASSVAAGGRETQYF.

The rearrangement links TRBV27 to TRBJ1-2; 9 nucleotides agree with TRBD1. Losses at the gene ends were 7 bases for V and 2 bases for J; bases not matched to a gene: 5. In germline, CDR1 is MNHEY, CDR2 SMNVEV (reference sequence). This CDR3 region has 14 residues. DNA for the CDR3: TGTGCCAGCACCGGGACAGGGAGGAACTATGGCTACACCTTC. Protein sequence: CASTGTGRNYGYTF.

This clonotype occurred a few times. The CDR3 is CASSPAGLGSPLHF. CDR3 DNA: TGTGCCAGCAGCCCGGCGGGGTTGGGGTCACCCCTCCACTTT. This chain links TRBV7-9 with TRBJ1-6; no clear D. This CDR3 spans 14 amino acids. Trimming left V 5 bases short and J 10 bases short, with 15 bases between. The germline gives CDR1 SEHNR, CDR2 FQNEAQ (reference sequence).

The V call is TRBV5-1, the J call TRBJ2-5; 10 nucleotides match TRBD2. The germline CDR1 and CDR2 sequences are SGHRS and YFSETQ. This CDR3 comprises 14 residues. Losses at the gene ends were 4 bases for V and 8 bases for J; bases not matched to a gene: 8. The CDR3 sequence is CASSPGTSVDTQYF. CDR3 coding DNA: TGCGCCAGCAGCCCCGGGACTAGCGTTGATACCCAGTACTTC.

This clonotype appeared many times. This chain links TRBV5-1 with TRBJ1-3; no firm D call. The CDR3 spans 13 residues. In germline, CDR1 is SGHRS, CDR2 YFSETQ. Trimming left V 1 base short and J 0 bases short, with 2 bases between. This CDR3 reads CASSLHSGNTIYF. As DNA, the CDR3 is TGCGCCAGCAGCTTGCACTCTGGAAACACCATATATTTT. Based on the CDR3 plus reference TRBV5-1 and TRBJ1-3, the full variable domain is KAGVTQTPRYLIKTRGQQVTLSCSPISGHRSVSWYQQTPGQGLQFLFEYFSETQRNKGNFPGRFSGRQFSNSRSEMNVSTLELGDSALYLCASSLHSGNTIYFGEGSWLTVV.

This clonotype was seen only a few times. J is TRBJ2-3 and V is TRBV7-8; no clear D. CDR1 and CDR2 from the germline V gene are SGHVS and FQNEAQ. The CDR3 has 17 residues. Deletions cut 5 bases from V and 0 bases from J, with 18 bases between. This CDR3 reads CASSPPAGRSSTDTQYF. The DNA for the CDR3 is TGTGCCAGCAGCCCCCCAGCTGGCCGGAGTAGCACAGATACGCAGTATTTT.

This clonotype came up many times. This chain joins TRBV7-8 and TRBJ2-1, with 9 nucleotides matching TRBD2. The CDR3 has 16 amino acids. The ends lost 1 base at V and 3 bases at J; junction bases unmatched: 4. Germline CDR1 is SGHVS and CDR2 is FQNEAQ. The CDR3 coding sequence is TGTGCCAGCAGCTTAGGCCCTAGCGGGGTCTACAATGAGCAGTTCTTC. Protein: CASSLGPSGVYNEQFF. The whole variable domain, filled in from reference TRBV7-8 and TRBJ2-1, reads GAGVSQSPRYKVAKRGQDVALRCDPISGHVSLFWYQQALGQGPEFLTYFQNEAQLDKSGLPSDRFFAERPEGSVSTLKIQRTQQEDSAVYLCASSLGPSGVYNEQFFGPGTRLTVL.

Only a few counts were recorded for this clonotype. This CDR3 reads CASSSGPLQYV. The DNA of the CDR3 is TGTGCCAGCAGCTCCGGACCTCTACAGTACGTC. The chain is built from TRBV11-1 and TRBJ2-7, with no clear D. The CDR3 extends over 11 amino acids. The germline V gene encodes CDR1 SGHAT and CDR2 FQDESV (reference sequence). Trimming stripped 4 bases from V and 10 bases from J, with 11 bases between.

In this sample, this clonotype turned up once. J is TRBJ1-1 and V is TRBV19, with D unresolved. CDR3 length: 13 amino acids. V was pared by 5 bases and J by 9 bases, with 16 bases between. Per the germline V gene, CDR1 is LNHDA and CDR2 is SQIVND (reference sequence). Written as DNA, the CDR3 is TGTGCCAGTAGTCCCGGTGGAGGGTTCAAAGCTTTCTTT. Its translation is CASSPGGGFKAFF.

This clonotype has just a few counts. The chain employs TRBV5-1 and TRBJ2-3; 8 nucleotides agree with TRBD1. This CDR3 contains 14 residues. V was clipped by 3 bases and J by 7 bases; unmatched bases: 7. CDR1 and CDR2 (germline): SGHRS, YFSETQ. CDR3 sequence: CASSWTGQANTQYF. The CDR3 bases are TGCGCCAGCAGCTGGACGGGACAGGCGAATACGCAGTATTTT.

This clonotype was counted between two and nine times. The chain combines TRBV29-1 with TRBJ2-3; 8 positions agree with TRBD1. Per the germline V gene, CDR1 is SQVTM and CDR2 is ANQGSEA. Trimming cost V 5 bases and J 0 bases; bases outside gene matches: 13. The CDR3 is 17 amino acids. This CDR3 is CSVIQDRDWTSTDTQYF. As DNA, the CDR3 is TGCAGCGTTATCCAGGACAGGGATTGGACTAGCACAGATACGCAGTATTTT.

This clonotype was picked up many times. The chain couples TRBV7-9 to TRBJ2-7; tentative D call: TRBD2 (7 bases). Trimming cost V 8 bases and J 4 bases, with 18 bases left between them. The germline CDR1 and CDR2 sequences are SEHNR and FQNEAQ (reference sequence). This CDR3 region has 14 residues. CDR3 loop: CASGRGAQPYEQYF. The CDR3 coding sequence is TGTGCCAGCGGTCGGGGGGCCCAGCCTTACGAGCAGTACTTC.

This clonotype was found a few times. The chain is built from TRBV7-2 and TRBJ2-4; no clear D. Germline-derived CDR1 and CDR2 are SGHTA and FQGNSA. This CDR3 spans 15 amino acids. Trimming removed 2 bases at V and 2 bases at J, with 10 bases between. DNA for the CDR3: TGTGCCAGCAGCTTACGCAGGATGTCCAAAAACATTCAGTACTTC. Its protein is CASSLRRMSKNIQYF.

This rearrangement joins TRBV6-5 to TRBJ2-7, with D unclear. Trimming stripped 2 bases from V and 6 bases from J, with 11 bases between. Germline CDR1 reads MNHEY; CDR2 reads SVGAGI. The CDR3 length is 13 residues. CDR3 bases: TGTGCCAGCAGTTACCCCTCTCCGAGCGAGCAGTACTTC. Protein product: CASSYPSPSEQYF.

This clonotype was counted only a few times. The J gene is TRBJ2-1, the V gene TRBV12-3 or TRBV12-4; perhaps TRBD2 as D (5 bases). Deletions cut 3 bases from V and 8 bases from J, with 14 bases between. The CDR3 covers 14 residues. CDR3 bases: TGTGCCAGCAGTTTTCCCGGGGAAAAGGATGAGCAGTTCTTC. Protein product: CASSFPGEKDEQFF.

This chain connects TRBV12-5 to TRBJ1-1; D call uncertain. Trimming shortened V by 6 bases and J by 1 base, and 18 bases separated the two germline ends. This CDR3 is 16 amino acids long. Germline-derived CDR1 and CDR2 are LGHNT and FRNRAP. Here the CDR3 reads CASGNAPVAWNTEAFF. The CDR3 DNA follows: TGTGCTAGTGGCAACGCGCCGGTTGCTTGGAACACTGAAGCTTTCTTT.

This clonotype came up a few times. The J gene is TRBJ2-1, the V gene TRBV28; TRBD2 matches 10 bases. This CDR3 has 15 residues. J lost 3 bases, V lost 6 bases, and 5 bases had no gene match. In germline, CDR1 is MDHEN, CDR2 SYDVKM. CDR3 sequence (DNA): TGTGCCAGCAGACCCAGCGGGGGGGGCTACAATGAGCAGTTCTTC. It specifies CASRPSGGGYNEQFF.

This clonotype was seen many times. The chain employs TRBV11-2 and TRBJ2-1; 11 nucleotides agree with TRBD1. Germline values: CDR1 SGHAT, CDR2 FQNNGV. CDR3 size: 17 residues. V was pared by 5 bases and J by 9 bases, with 15 bases of the junction left unmatched. The CDR3 reads CASSKSPWTGGSSEQFF. In DNA, the CDR3 is TGTGCCAGCAGCAAATCACCTTGGACAGGGGGCTCGAGTGAGCAGTTCTTC.

This clonotype was seen a few times. The chain combines TRBV24-1 with TRBJ2-3; D gene unclear. The CDR3 length is 15 residues. Trimming took 3 bases from V and 3 from J, leaving 12 bases between them. Germline V gives CDR1 KGHDR, CDR2 SFDVKD. The CDR3 nucleotides read TGTGCCACCAGTGATACCATGGCCGGGACAGATACGCAGTATTTT. This codes for CATSDTMAGTDTQYF.